This T cell receptor (beta chain) stems from a study of T-cell reconstitution after alpha-beta-depleted transplantation in children. The CDR3 is 14 residues long. Germline V gene lookup returns CDR1 GTSNPN and CDR2 SVGIG (reference sequence). Trimming left V 2 bases short and J 3 bases short, with 11 bases between. TCRbeta library preparation incorporated unique molecular identifiers. TCRdb independently ran MiXCR on the PCR reads; one entry per CDR3 protein. This sample has 600,000 to 700,000 distinct CDR3 sequences; around a sixth occur once, and the top ten carry under 1.2%. The V call is TRBV30, the J call TRBJ1-5; D may be TRBD1 (6 bases). The sequence came from a human donor who donated a stem cell graft to a child with acute myeloid leukemia. Specimen: PBMCs from the stem cell graft donor, collected from the stem cell graft. The CDR3 nucleotides are TGTGCCTGGAGTTACAGGGAGGACAATCAGCCCCAGCATTTT. Translating it yields CAWSYREDNQPQHF.